The clone carrying this T cell receptor beta chain was recorded a few times. TCRdb's copy holds only in-frame clones and misses some; the assay was immunoSEQ multiplex PCR. Of approximately 2.5 million clones in the sample, under 95% were seen once. The data derive from a study of shared clonotypes between healthy human individuals. Study details: Three plates each covered CD4 naive and memory; CD8 naive two, CD8 memory one.

The germline V gene has CDR1 MNHNS and CDR2 SASEGT. The V gene lost 7 bases and the J gene lost 2 bases, with 14 bases spanning the gap. CDR3 length equals 14 residues. The rearrangement joins TRBV6-1 to TRBJ1-1; D is perhaps TRBD1 (5 bases). The receptor comes from a man aged 18 to 35 in good health. Some clones in this sample may be carry-over from other donors' samples. Specimen: naive CD4+ T cells from PBMCs. Subset of the sample: CD45RA+ positively selected. CDR3 sequence: CASKGATANTEAFF. The CDR3 nucleotides read TGTGCCAGCAAGGGAGCGACAGCTAACACTGAAGCTTTCTTT.